The 5 T cell receptor beta chains below come from one sample, sequenced in a study of human T cells and chemical hapten exposure. Time point of the sample: pre-sensitization, week 0. Noted treatment: therapeutic diphenylcyclopropenone sensitization with weekly scalp DPC. TCRdb reprocessed the RACE reads with MiXCR, giving one entry per CDR3 protein. The top ten hold roughly 1.2% of the sample, which has approximately 260,000 distinct CDR3 sequences, around 7.7% seen once. The sample consisted of whole blood, taken in connection with sensitization to the hapten diphenylcyclopropenone (DPC). These receptors came from a man aged 18 to 29 with alopecia areata. Some clones in this sample may be carry-over from other donors' samples.

This clonotype was counted ten times or more. V gene TRBV6-2 or TRBV6-3 combines with J gene TRBJ2-1, with D possibly TRBD1 on 5 matching bases. The length of the CDR3 is 13 residues. V dropped 2 bases and J dropped 4 bases, with 6 bases sitting between them. CDR1 is MNHEY, CDR2 SVGEGT, per germline. CDR3 sequence (DNA): TGTGCCAGCAGTTACAAGGGGTACAATGAGCAGTTCTTC. As protein: CASSYKGYNEQFF.

The rearrangement uses TRBV28 and TRBJ2-4, with D uncertain. V was shortened by 5 bases and J by 8 bases, with 10 bases between the two germline ends. The CDR3 extends over 12 amino acids. Per germline, CDR1 MDHEN and CDR2 SYDVKM. CDR3 bases: TGTGCCAGCAGTCCGAATAACGACATTCAGTACTTC. It encodes CASSPNNDIQYF.

This clonotype has just a few counts. V is TRBV20-1 and J is TRBJ1-2; D might be TRBD1 (6 bases). This CDR3 region has 11 residues. Deletions cut 3 bases from V and 12 bases from J, with 14 bases between. Per germline, CDR1 DFQATT and CDR2 SNEGSKA (reference sequence). Here the CDR3 reads CSARGAEGHTF. The CDR3 DNA reads as TGCAGTGCTAGGGGGGCAGAAGGTCACACCTTC.

This clonotype was detected a few times. The chain joins TRBV20-1 to TRBJ1-4; weak D call: TRBD1 (6 bases). Germline V gene data show CDR1 as DFQATT and CDR2 as SNEGSKA (reference sequence). Trimming removed 1 base from V and 10 bases from J, with 13 bases in between. The CDR3 has 13 residues. The CDR3 nucleotides read TGCAGTGCTAGAGTTTTATTAGGGGGAAAACTGTTTTTT. Residues: CSARVLLGGKLFF.

V gene TRBV6-1 combines with J gene TRBJ2-6, with 10 bases matching TRBD2. J was trimmed by 0 bases and V by 6 bases; bases with no gene match: 2. There are 16 residues in the CDR3. CDR1 is MNHNS, CDR2 SASEGT, per germline. The CDR3 coding sequence is TGTGCCAGCAGACTAGCGGGGAGCTCTGGGGCCAACGTCCTGACTTTC. It encodes CASRLAGSSGANVLTF.